This T cell receptor beta chain is drawn from a study of beta chain features in type 1 diabetes. Purities in excess of 98% were seen in all sorted populations. The V gene lost 7 bases and the J gene lost 2 bases, with 11 bases spanning the gap. Germline V gene sequence: CDR1 MNHEY, CDR2 SMNVEV (reference sequence). This CDR3 has 13 amino acids. Since all of the isolated RNA was reverse transcribed, expressed TCRB transcripts were what got sequenced. TCRdb's table, derived via immunoSEQ multiplex PCR, lists solely in-frame clones and lacks some. The sample has 860,000 or so clones; 15% to 20% are singletons.

The genes are TRBV27 and TRBJ2-5, with D unclear. The clonotype comes from a woman between 18 and 30 years old in good health. Sequencing used naive CD4+ T cells from blood. The CDR3 reads CASKNTGQETQYF. The CDR3, as DNA: TGTGCCAGCAAAAACACCGGACAAGAGACCCAGTACTTC.